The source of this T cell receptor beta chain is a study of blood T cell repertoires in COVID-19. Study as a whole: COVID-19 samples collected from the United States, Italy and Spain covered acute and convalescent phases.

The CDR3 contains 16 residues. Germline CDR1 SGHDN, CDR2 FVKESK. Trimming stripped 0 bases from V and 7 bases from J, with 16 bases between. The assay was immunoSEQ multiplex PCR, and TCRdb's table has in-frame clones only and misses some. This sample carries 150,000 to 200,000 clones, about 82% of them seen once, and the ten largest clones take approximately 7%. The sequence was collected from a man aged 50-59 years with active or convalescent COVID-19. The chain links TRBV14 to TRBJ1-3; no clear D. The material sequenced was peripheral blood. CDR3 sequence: CASSQDFPGLANTIYF. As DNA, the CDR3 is TGTGCCAGCAGCCAAGATTTTCCTGGACTGGCTAACACCATATATTTT.